Each of the 27 T cell receptor beta chains below was sequenced from the same sample in a study of graft-versus-host responses after intestinal transplantation. Clones were sequenced by immunoSEQ multiplex PCR, and TCRdb holds only the in-frame ones, with some missing. The sample lists some 85,000 clones; over 75% were seen once. Their recognized antigens are unknown. Sequencing was performed on unstimulated CD8+ T cells sorted from spleen or lymph node cells, taken before transplant. The receptor set was obtained from a human donor who was the organ donor for an intestinal transplant.

This clone was recorded a few times. The chain uses TRBV9 and TRBJ1-5; D call uncertain. Germline V CDR1 and CDR2: SGDLS, YYNGEE. Trimming stripped 4 bases from V and 1 base from J, with 9 bases between. The CDR3 is 14 amino acids. CDR3 in amino acids: CASSTADSNQPQHF. CDR3 sequence (DNA): TGTGCCAGCAGCACCGCGGACAGCAATCAGCCCCAGCATTTT.

The chain employs TRBV14 and TRBJ2-3, with D hard to call. V lost 4 bases and J 2 bases, leaving 13 bases between the germline ends. Germline V gene lookup returns CDR1 SGHDN and CDR2 FVKESK. The CDR3 totals 15 residues. The CDR3 DNA follows: TGTGCCAGCAGCCCCCGCCCGGAATACACAGATACGCAGTATTTT. Encoded protein: CASSPRPEYTDTQYF.

The chain links TRBV4-1 to TRBJ2-7; maybe TRBD2 (6 bases). Germline V gene lookup returns CDR1 MGHRA and CDR2 YSYEKL. Deletions cut 4 bases from V and 6 bases from J, with 13 bases between. The CDR3 spans 13 residues. CDR3: CASSRDSPGEQYF. CDR3 nucleotide sequence: TGCGCCAGCAGCCGGGACTCCCCGGGCGAGCAGTACTTC.

The rearrangement links TRBV6-1 to TRBJ1-1; D is undetermined. Per germline, CDR1 MNHNS and CDR2 SASEGT. The CDR3 consists of 12 residues. V was cut by 5 bases and J by 10 bases, with 14 bases left in between. The CDR3 sequence: CASSFEVYLAFF. CDR3 DNA: TGTGCCAGCAGTTTCGAGGTTTACCTAGCTTTCTTT.

J is TRBJ1-2 and V is TRBV5-4; the D is unclear. CDR3 length equals 15 residues. V lost 4 bases and J lost 4, with 17 bases in between. Germline assignment: CDR1 SGHNT and CDR2 YYREEE (reference sequence). CDR3 nucleotides: TGTGCCAGCAGCGGGCCCTCGGCGGTAGGCTATGGCTACACCTTC. This codes for CASSGPSAVGYGYTF.

This rearrangement joins TRBV27 to TRBJ2-1; 10 bases are a match to TRBD2. The CDR3 has 16 residues. J gave up 9 bases and V 3 bases, and 11 bases lay outside the gene matches. Germline CDR1 reads MNHEY; CDR2 reads SMNVEV (reference sequence). DNA of the CDR3: TGTGCCAGCAGTTTCCCAACTAGCGGGGTAGCGGGTGAGCAGTTCTTC. It yields the protein CASSFPTSGVAGEQFF.

This chain links TRBV4-1 with TRBJ1-5; tentatively, D is TRBD1 (6 bases). The CDR3 loop spans 15 amino acids. V was clipped by 3 bases and J by 4 bases, with 13 bases between them. From germline, CDR1 is MGHRA and CDR2 YSYEKL. Here the CDR3 reads CASSHTGTPNQPQHF. The CDR3, as DNA: TGCGCCAGCAGCCACACCGGGACACCTAATCAGCCCCAGCATTTT.

The chain recombines TRBV11-2 with TRBJ2-1; D is perhaps TRBD2 (7 bases). In germline, CDR1 is SGHAT, CDR2 FQNNGV. V lost 0 bases and J lost 5, with 14 bases in between. The CDR3 covers 16 residues. The CDR3 region has the DNA TGTGCCAGCAGCTTAGATTCACAGGGAGGGCACAATGAGCAGTTCTTC. This translates into CASSLDSQGGHNEQFF.

The chain joins TRBV5-1 to TRBJ1-1; 12 nucleotides line up with TRBD1. Trimming removed 1 base from V and 6 bases from J; junction bases left unmatched: 16. This CDR3 is built from 19 residues. Germline CDR1 SGHRS, CDR2 YFSETQ. CDR3 amino acids: CASSLRPGQGAMLGAEAFF. Written as DNA, the CDR3 is TGCGCCAGCAGCTTGCGTCCGGGACAGGGGGCCATGTTGGGCGCTGAAGCTTTCTTT.

The rearrangement links TRBV28 to TRBJ2-7; unclear D gene. Germline V gene sequence: CDR1 MDHEN, CDR2 SYDVKM. V shed 3 bases and J shed 3 bases, with 6 bases lying between them. The CDR3 length is 12 residues. The CDR3 protein is CASSFLGYEQYF. The CDR3 region has the DNA TGTGCCAGCAGTTTTTTGGGCTACGAGCAGTACTTC.

For this clone: The conserved phenylalanine or tryptophan is not found at the CDR3 terminus, so this likely reflects a read error. The V call is TRBV20-1, the J call TRBJ1-2; no reliable D call. CDR1 DFQATT and CDR2 SNEGSKA come from the germline V gene (reference sequence). Trimming pared 2 bases from V and 7 bases from J, leaving 5 bases between. This CDR3 contains 10 residues. For the CDR3, the DNA is TGCAGTGCTAGAAAAACTGGCTACACCCTC. It translates to CSARKTGYTL.

The chain carries TRBV6-5 and TRBJ2-1; D gene uncertain. Per germline, CDR1 MNHEY and CDR2 SVGAGI. Trimming pared 4 bases from V and 3 bases from J, leaving 13 bases between. CDR3 length equals 15 residues. The CDR3 protein is CASSWGRALYNEQFF. The CDR3 DNA sequence: TGTGCCAGCAGTTGGGGAAGAGCCCTCTACAATGAGCAGTTCTTC.

This rearrangement joins TRBV25-1 to TRBJ2-1; perhaps TRBD2 as D (5 bases). Germline CDR1 reads MGHDK; CDR2 reads SYGVNS. The CDR3 consists of 14 residues. The V end lost 1 base, the J end lost 3 bases, and 7 bases lay between the germline ends. CDR3 DNA sequence: TGTGCCAGCAGTGAATTCGGGGTCTACAATGAGCAGTTCTTC. Residues: CASSEFGVYNEQFF.

The chain combines TRBV27 with TRBJ2-2; D uncertain. The CDR3 covers 15 residues. Between the trimmed V and J ends, which lost 5 bases and 4 bases, there was a span of 14 bases. Germline CDR1 MNHEY, CDR2 SMNVEV (reference sequence). The CDR3 DNA sequence: TGTGCCAGCAGTCCAATAACTCCTCCCACCGGGGAGCTGTTTTTT. This codes for CASSPITPPTGELFF.

This rearrangement joins TRBV2 to TRBJ2-1; 8 bases line up with TRBD2. In germline, CDR1 is SNHLY, CDR2 FYNNEI. J gave up 7 bases and V 11 bases, and 13 bases lay outside the gene matches. The CDR3 extends over 14 amino acids. The CDR3 coding sequence is TGTGCCTGTCCGGGACTAGGGTTGATAAATGAGCAGTTCTTC. This codes for CACPGLGLINEQFF. Drawing the rest from reference TRBV2 and TRBJ2-1, the complete variable domain is EPEVTQTPSHQVTQMGQEVILRCVPISNHLYFYWYRQILGQKVEFLVSFYNNEISEKSEIFDDQFSVERPDGSNFTLKIRSTKLEDSAMYFCACPGLGLINEQFFGPGTRLTVL.

The chain links TRBV11-2 to TRBJ2-5; the match to TRBD2 covers 7 bases. J was trimmed by 2 bases and V by 4 bases; bases with no gene match: 10. Germline CDR1 and CDR2: SGHAT and FQNNGV. This CDR3 spans 16 amino acids. In DNA, the CDR3 is TGTGCCAGCAGCTCTTCGGGGGAGGGCACGCAAGAGACCCAGTACTTC. Translation: CASSSSGEGTQETQYF.

The count of this clone is one. The genes are TRBV28 and TRBJ1-4; 8 bases match TRBD1. The trim removed 8 bases at V and 0 bases at J, leaving 14 bases unmatched. The CDR3 loop spans 18 amino acids. Germline V gene sequence: CDR1 MDHEN, CDR2 SYDVKM. The CDR3 protein is CASPPQGTGDATNEKLFF. In nucleotides, the CDR3 is TGTGCCAGCCCTCCCCAGGGGACAGGAGACGCAACTAATGAAAAACTGTTTTTT.

The rearrangement links TRBV4-1 to TRBJ2-2; possibly TRBD1 or TRBD2 for D (5 bases each). Germline CDR1 MGHRA, CDR2 YSYEKL. The CDR3 has 14 residues. V shed 8 bases and J shed 7 bases, with 17 bases lying between them. This CDR3 reads CASRPGTYDGELFF. CDR3 DNA: TGCGCCAGCCGACCTGGGACCTATGACGGGGAGCTGTTTTTT.

This chain connects TRBV28 to TRBJ1-1, with unresolved D. Per the germline V gene, CDR1 is MDHEN and CDR2 is SYDVKM. The CDR3 totals 15 residues. Trimming shortened V by 4 bases and J by 0 bases, and 12 bases separated the two germline ends. The CDR3: CASSSSTGVNTEAFF. The CDR3 coding sequence is TGTGCCAGCAGTTCGTCCACGGGTGTGAACACTGAAGCTTTCTTT.

V is TRBV19 and J is TRBJ1-5; TRBD1 aligns across 8 bases. Germline V gene sequence: CDR1 LNHDA, CDR2 SQIVND (reference sequence). This CDR3 has 14 residues. V was pared by 7 bases and J by 3 bases, with 5 bases of the junction left unmatched. The CDR3 DNA is TGTGCCAGTACTATGGACAGGGTCAATCAGCCCCAGCATTTT. Protein product: CASTMDRVNQPQHF. Filled out from reference TRBV19 and TRBJ1-5, the complete variable domain reads DGGITQSPKYLFRKEGQNVTLSCEQNLNHDAMYWYRQDPGQGLRLIYYSQIVNDFQKGDIAEGYSVSREKKESFPLTVTSAQKNPTAFYLCASTMDRVNQPQHFGDGTRLSIL.

The chain employs TRBV27 and TRBJ1-2, with TRBD1 matching 7 bases. CDR3 length: 14 residues. With V trimmed by 0 bases and J by 6 bases, 4 bases remained unmatched. Germline values: CDR1 MNHEY, CDR2 SMNVEV (reference sequence). CDR3 coding DNA: TGTGCCAGCAGTTTATCGGGACAGTACAATGGCTACACCTTC. This codes for CASSLSGQYNGYTF.

The table lists this clone with a count of one. The rearrangement joins TRBV7-9 to TRBJ2-1, with D possibly TRBD1 on 6 matching bases. The length of the CDR3 is 14 residues. CDR1 is SEHNR, CDR2 FQNEAQ, per germline (reference sequence). Trimming pared 5 bases from V and 5 bases from J, leaving 13 bases between. The chain's CDR3 is CASSPRDNHNEQFF. The CDR3 nucleotides read TGTGCCAGCAGCCCTCGGGACAACCACAATGAGCAGTTCTTC.

This chain links TRBV30 with TRBJ2-3; D is perhaps TRBD1 or TRBD2 (5 bases each). The CDR3 covers 16 residues. Trimming left V 2 bases short and J 0 bases short, with 15 bases between. Germline V gene data show CDR1 as GTSNPN and CDR2 as SVGIG (reference sequence). In DNA, the CDR3 is TGTGCCTGGAGTCCCTCTTGGGGGATGAGCACAGATACGCAGTATTTT. Its translation is CAWSPSWGMSTDTQYF. Full variable domain (rest looked up from reference TRBV30 and TRBJ2-3): SQTIHQWPATLVQPVGSPLSLECTVEGTSNPNLYWYRQAAGRGLQLLFYSVGIGQISSEVPQNLSASRPQDRQFILSSKKLLLSDSGFYLCAWSPSWGMSTDTQYFGPGTRLTVL.

This clone showed up just a few times. J is TRBJ2-7 and V is TRBV2; tentative D call: TRBD1 (6 bases). The germline V gene has CDR1 SNHLY and CDR2 FYNNEI. Between the trimmed V and J ends, which lost 3 bases and 5 bases, there was a span of 17 bases. The CDR3 spans 15 residues. The CDR3 DNA is TGTGCCAGCAGTGAGGAGACAGGCCAGGGGAACGAGCAGTACTTC. Its translation is CASSEETGQGNEQYF.

The V and J genes are TRBV4-2 and TRBJ2-2; 12 nucleotides agree with TRBD2. V lost 3 bases and J lost 5; bases outside the gene matches: 4. The CDR3 contains 16 residues. CDR1 is LGHNA, CDR2 YNFKEQ, per germline. The CDR3 loop is CASSHTSGGMTGELFF. In DNA form, the CDR3 reads TGTGCCAGCAGCCATACTAGCGGGGGGATGACCGGGGAGCTGTTTTTT.

The CDR3 DNA is TGTGCCAGCAGCCCCTTCGGGGCTAGCGGGGTTACAGATACGCAGTATTTT. Translating gives CASSPFGASGVTDTQYF. The chain has TRBV7-3 and TRBJ2-3; 9 bases line up with TRBD2. V lost 5 bases, J lost 3 bases, and 12 bases stayed unmatched. The CDR3 is made up of 17 amino acids. CDR1 and CDR2 (germline): SGHTA, FQGTGA. Drawing the rest from reference TRBV7-3 and TRBJ2-3, the complete variable domain is GAGVSQTPSNKVTEKGKYVELRCDPISGHTALYWYRQSLGQGPEFLIYFQGTGAADDSGLPNDRFFAVRPEGSVSTLKIQRTERGDSAVYLCASSPFGASGVTDTQYFGPGTRLTVL.

CDR3 bases: TGTGCCAGCAGCTCATTAATCGAAGAGACCCAGTACTTC. Translation: CASSSLIEETQYF. This rearrangement joins TRBV11-2 to TRBJ2-5; D is unclear. This CDR3 spans 13 amino acids. The germline V gene has CDR1 SGHAT and CDR2 FQNNGV. Trimming shortened V by 4 bases and J by 3 bases, and 9 bases separated the two germline ends.